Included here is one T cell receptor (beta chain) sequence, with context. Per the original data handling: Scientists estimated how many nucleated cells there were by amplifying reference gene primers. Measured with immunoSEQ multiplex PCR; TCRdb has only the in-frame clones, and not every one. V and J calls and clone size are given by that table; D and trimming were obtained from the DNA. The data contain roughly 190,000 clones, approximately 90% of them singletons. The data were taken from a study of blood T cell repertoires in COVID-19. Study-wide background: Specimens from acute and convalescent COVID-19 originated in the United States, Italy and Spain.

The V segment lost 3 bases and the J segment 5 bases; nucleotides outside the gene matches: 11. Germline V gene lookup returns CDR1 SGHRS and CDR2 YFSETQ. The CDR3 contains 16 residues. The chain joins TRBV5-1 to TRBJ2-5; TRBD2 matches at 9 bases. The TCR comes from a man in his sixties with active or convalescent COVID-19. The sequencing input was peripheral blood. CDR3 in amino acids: CASSSRAGGPSETQYF. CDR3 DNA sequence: TGCGCCAGCAGCTCCCGGGCGGGGGGGCCGAGTGAGACCCAGTACTTC. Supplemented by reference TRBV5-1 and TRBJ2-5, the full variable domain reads KAGVTQTPRYLIKTRGQQVTLSCSPISGHRSVSWYQQTPGQGLQFLFEYFSETQRNKGNFPGRFSGRQFSNSRSEMNVSTLELGDSALYLCASSSRAGGPSETQYFGPGTRLLVL.